The T cell receptor (beta chain) described here comes from a study of CD8 T cells in Susac syndrome. With random hexamers, reverse transcription was performed on about 0.5 to 1 ug of RNA. TCRdb itself ran the immunoSEQ multiplex PCR reads through MiXCR, one entry per CDR3 protein. The profile shows 100,000 to 150,000 distinct CDR3 sequences, around 94% of them singletons. The CDR3 extends over 15 amino acids. V shed 1 base, J shed 0 bases, and the junction held 6 bases outside the gene matches. Per germline, CDR1 DFQATT and CDR2 SNEGSKA (reference sequence). This TCR came from a human donor with Susac syndrome. The V and J genes are TRBV20-1 and TRBJ2-7, with 7 bases aligning to TRBD1. Input material: CD8+ T cells from PBMCs. CDR3 nucleotide sequence: TGCAGTGCTAGAGGGCGGACAGGCCTCTCCTACGAGCAGTACTTC. The encoded protein is CSARGRTGLSYEQYF.